This TCR beta chain was identified during a study of PD-1 blockade in classical Hodgkin lymphoma (dated by TCRdb to between 2020 and 2021). With regard to the full study: Nivolumab dosing was 3 mg/kg intravenously every 2 weeks, continuing until either disease progression or unacceptable toxicity. The study used CyTOF and TCR beta sequencing to define a peripheral blood immune signature of response to PD-1 blockade in classical Hodgkin lymphoma. Findings and caveats that apply to the study as a whole: A significant rise by C4D1 was seen in CD4+ but not CD8+ TCR diversity (p=0.0027 vs p=0.16), with the rise being most apparent in complete responders (p=0.02). Diversity was lower in patients who began nivolumab less than 1 year after ASCT, so these patients were left out of later analyses to avoid confounding by immune reconstitution. The study covered only a single clinical trial cohort, and the causes of the repertoire differences, possibly disease activity or prior therapy, were still not defined. Baseline diversity similar to that of newly diagnosed patients was observed in trial patients achieving complete response, whereas significantly lower diversity was observed in partial responders and progressors. Newly diagnosed patients were reported to have lower baseline TCR diversity than healthy donors, and relapsed/refractory patients were reported to have lower baseline TCR diversity still.

V drops 4 bases and J drops 4 bases, leaving 4 bases in between. The CDR3 runs 11 amino acids, cysteine and phenylalanine included. Only CDR3 DNA remains: 33 bases, in frame from the first base. Reading the germline V gene gives CDR1 MNHEY and CDR2 SVGAGI. With respect to this clone: Which antigen it targets is not known. No clone much larger than this one lies a single base away; base qualities are absent.

The time point tag for this specimen amounts to: cycle 4 day 1 (C4D1), after less than seven weeks of nivolumab. Relapse after autologous stem cell transplantation had occurred in all trial patients, and cohorts A, B and C were distinguished by prior brentuximab vedotin exposure. The trial cohort was composed of approximately 56 patients with relapsed/refractory classical Hodgkin lymphoma, for whom complete response, partial response or progressive disease was recorded as best overall response. In the multi-cohort phase II CheckMate 205 trial, trial patients received single-agent nivolumab. An independent review committee assessed best overall response by applying the 2007 International Working Group response criteria. Trial PBMCs were collected just before the start of nivolumab (C1D1) and during therapy at cycle 2 day 1 and cycle 4 day 1. After peripheral blood was drawn into 8 mL Vacutainer Cell Preparation Tubes, PBMCs were isolated by centrifugation and then cryopreserved.

The Qiagen DNeasy kit was used to extract genomic DNA from unsorted PBMCs and from the negatively selected CD4+ and CD8+ fractions. TCR beta CDR3 regions were subjected to amplification by immunoSEQ multiplex PCR with primers that anneal to V and J segments. A synthetic immune receptor repertoire was used to minimize amplification bias, and any residual bias was removed computationally once sequencing was done. Per the source publication's procedure: Custom Python scripts were used to quantify repertoire diversity as the Shannon entropy index. Unsorted, CD4+ and CD8+ repertoires were examined separately, except in combined analyses, for which CD4+ and CD8+ sequences were merged in silico. A clone was considered expanded if an increase in frequency of at least 2-fold after treatment relative to C1D1 was found, and a pseudocount of 0.5 was applied to clones undetected at baseline. Singleton clones were defined as clones with 0 or 1 copy at C1D1, and non-singleton clones were defined as clones with 2 or more copies. Clones expanded in unsorted samples were labelled as CD4+, CD8+ or unknown by matching protein sequences in sorted samples from the same patient. Diversity changes from C1D1 to C4D1 were tested in paired samples using Wilcoxon tests. Not all clones reach the TCRdb copy of this immuneACCESS table, which keeps in-frame sequences only. Checked studies attribute under half of the gap to unresolved V genes and leave the rest unexplained. V and J calls and clone size are those listed in that table; D and trimming were worked out from the DNA. This sample comprises about 93,000 clones, approximately 78% of them detected only once. Approximately 9% of the sample is held by the ten biggest clonotypes.

Sequenced material: peripheral blood mononuclear cells (PBMCs), taken before the fourth cycle of nivolumab. The chain is assembled from TRBV6-5 and TRBJ1-1; the D gene identity is not certain. The source of this sequence is a human donor with classical Hodgkin lymphoma. The sequenced DNA: TGTGCCAGCAGTTCTATCACTGAAGCTTTCTTT. It translates to CASSSITEAFF.